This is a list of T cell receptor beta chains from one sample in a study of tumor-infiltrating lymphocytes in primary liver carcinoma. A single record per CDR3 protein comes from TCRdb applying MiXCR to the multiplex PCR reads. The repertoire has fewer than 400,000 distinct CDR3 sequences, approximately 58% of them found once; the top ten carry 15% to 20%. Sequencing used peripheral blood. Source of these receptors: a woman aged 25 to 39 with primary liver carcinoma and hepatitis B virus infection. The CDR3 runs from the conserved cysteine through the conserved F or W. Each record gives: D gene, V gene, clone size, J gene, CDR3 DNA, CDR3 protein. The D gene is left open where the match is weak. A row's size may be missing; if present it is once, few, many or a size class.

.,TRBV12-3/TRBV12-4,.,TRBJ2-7,TGTGCCAGCAGTGACTACCTGGACAGATATTACGAGCAGTACTTC,CASSDYLDRYYEQYF
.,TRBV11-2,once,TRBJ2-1,TGTGCCAGCAGCGACCGCGGGCCCAGCGGCGATGAGCAATTCTTC,CASSDRGPSGDEQFF
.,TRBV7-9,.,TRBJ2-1,TGTGCCAGCAGCTTAGAAAAGTACAATGAGCAGTTCTTC,CASSLEKYNEQFF
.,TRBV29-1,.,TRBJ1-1,TGCGGCGTCGGACAACTGAACACTGAAGCTTTCTTT,CGVGQLNTEAFF
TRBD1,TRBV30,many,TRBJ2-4,TGTGCCTGGAGTACCGGACAGGGGTTGTCTGGAAACATTCAGTACTTC,CAWSTGQGLSGNIQYF
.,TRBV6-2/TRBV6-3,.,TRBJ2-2,TGTGTCAGCAGTTACTCCGGGGAGCTGTTTTTT,CVSSYSGELFF
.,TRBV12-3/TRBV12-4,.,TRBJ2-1,TGTGCCGGCAGTTTGGCCGGGACCAACAATGAGCAGTTCTTC,CAGSLAGTNNEQFF
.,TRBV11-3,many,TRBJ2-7,TGTGCCAGCAGTACCGGGACAACGAGCTCCTACGAGCAGTACTTC,CASSTGTTSSYEQYF
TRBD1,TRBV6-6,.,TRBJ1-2,TGTGCCGGTAGTTACACCCCCGGGACAGACGCTAACTATGGCTACACCTTC,CAGSYTPGTDANYGYTF
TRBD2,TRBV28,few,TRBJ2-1,TGTGCCAGCAACCCAATAGCGGGAGCAAGCTACAATGAGCAGTTCTTC,CASNPIAGASYNEQFF
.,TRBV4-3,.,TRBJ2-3,TGCGCCAGCAGCCAAGGGGTGGCCATGGGACCAGATAGGCAGTATTTT,CASSQGVAMGPDRQYF